This T cell receptor beta chain comes out of a study of T cells in Graves' hyperthyroidism and ophthalmopathy. Using RNA transcripts as the source, TCR beta CDR3 regions were amplified. A first-round RT-PCR of the TCR CDR3 used the HTBI primer set. Via MiXCR, TCRdb re-called the multiplex PCR reads, giving one row per CDR3 protein. Here the sample spans some 580,000 distinct CDR3 sequences, around 15% being singletons. Subjects with ophthalmopathy showed a Clinical Activity Score no lower than 3, a NOSPECS grade no lower than 4, and a duration shorter than 3 months. Diagnostic assessment was based on clinical symptoms, serum thyroxine and TRAb, thyroid ultrasound and orbital computed tomography. The length of the CDR3 is 13 residues. V was clipped by 5 bases and J by 7 bases, with 12 bases between them.

The gene calls are TRBV12-3 or TRBV12-4 and TRBJ1-3; maybe TRBD1 (5 bases). This TCR came from a woman between 40 and 55 years old with Graves' ophthalmopathy. Sequencing used blood. The DNA for the CDR3 is TGTGCCAGCAGTCCAGGGTTTACGAACACCATATATTTT. Its protein product is CASSPGFTNTIYF.